Below, one T cell receptor (beta chain) is given with its context. In the authors' methods: Researchers report that nucleated cell counts were estimated from reference gene primer amplification. The method was immunoSEQ multiplex PCR; TCRdb's version includes in-frame clones alone and lacks a portion of them. Clone size and the V and J calls come from that table; the DNA yielded D and trimming. The table has 150,000 or so clones, over 70% seen once. Participants were placed into cohorts based on the clinical history they reported. The data were taken from a study of blood T cell repertoires in COVID-19. Looking at the study overall: Researchers got acute and convalescent COVID-19 samples from the United States, Italy and Spain. T cells, B-cell-depleted T cells, or PBMCs supplied cDNA or gDNA.

Germline values: CDR1 KGHSH, CDR2 LQKENI. V lost 2 bases and J 2 bases, leaving 7 bases between the germline ends. The CDR3 contains 14 residues. The receptor was isolated from a woman aged 55-70 years who had recovered from COVID-19. The chain recombines TRBV18 with TRBJ2-4, with a tentative D call TRBD2 (5 bases). Sequenced input: PBMCs or T cells enriched from blood (not recorded which). The CDR3 here is CASSPRGTKNIQYF. DNA of the CDR3: TGTGCCAGCTCACCAAGAGGGACCAAAAACATTCAGTACTTC.